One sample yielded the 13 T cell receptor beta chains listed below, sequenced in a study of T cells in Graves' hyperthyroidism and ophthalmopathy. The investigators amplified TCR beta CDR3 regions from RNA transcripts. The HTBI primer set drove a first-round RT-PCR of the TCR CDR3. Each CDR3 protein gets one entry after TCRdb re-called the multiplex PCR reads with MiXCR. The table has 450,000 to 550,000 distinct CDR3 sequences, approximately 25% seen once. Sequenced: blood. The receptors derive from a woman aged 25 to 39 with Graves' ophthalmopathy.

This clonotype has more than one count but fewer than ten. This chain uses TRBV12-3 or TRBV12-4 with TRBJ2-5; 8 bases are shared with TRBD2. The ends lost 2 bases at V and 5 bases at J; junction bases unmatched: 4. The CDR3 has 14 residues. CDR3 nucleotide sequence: TGTGCCAGCAGTTTACGGGGGGGCGTTGAGACCCAGTACTTC. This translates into CASSLRGGVETQYF.

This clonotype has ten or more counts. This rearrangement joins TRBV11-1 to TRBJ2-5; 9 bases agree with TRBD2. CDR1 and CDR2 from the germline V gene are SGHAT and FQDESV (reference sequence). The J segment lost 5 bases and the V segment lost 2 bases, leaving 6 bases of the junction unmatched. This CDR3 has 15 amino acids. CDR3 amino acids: CASSLLAGVGETQYF. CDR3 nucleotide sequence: TGTGCCAGCAGCTTATTAGCGGGGGTCGGGGAGACCCAGTACTTC.

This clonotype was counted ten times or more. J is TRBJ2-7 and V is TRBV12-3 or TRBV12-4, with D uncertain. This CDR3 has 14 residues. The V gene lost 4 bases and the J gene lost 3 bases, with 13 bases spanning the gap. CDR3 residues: CASSSRTAYYEQYF. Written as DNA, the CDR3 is TGTGCCAGCAGTTCTAGGACGGCCTACTACGAGCAGTACTTC.

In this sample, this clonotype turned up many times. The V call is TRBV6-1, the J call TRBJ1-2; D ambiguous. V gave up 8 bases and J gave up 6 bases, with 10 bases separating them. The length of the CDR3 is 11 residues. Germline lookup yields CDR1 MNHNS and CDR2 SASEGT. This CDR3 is CASANDDGYTF. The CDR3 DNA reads TGTGCCAGCGCCAATGATGATGGCTACACCTTC.

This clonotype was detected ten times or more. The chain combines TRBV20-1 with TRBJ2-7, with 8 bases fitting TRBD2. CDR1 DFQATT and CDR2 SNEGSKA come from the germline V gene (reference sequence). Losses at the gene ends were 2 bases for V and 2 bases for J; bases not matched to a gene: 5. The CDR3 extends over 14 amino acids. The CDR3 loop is CSARPIAGTYEQYF. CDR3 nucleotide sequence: TGCAGTGCTAGACCGATAGCGGGAACCTACGAGCAGTACTTC.

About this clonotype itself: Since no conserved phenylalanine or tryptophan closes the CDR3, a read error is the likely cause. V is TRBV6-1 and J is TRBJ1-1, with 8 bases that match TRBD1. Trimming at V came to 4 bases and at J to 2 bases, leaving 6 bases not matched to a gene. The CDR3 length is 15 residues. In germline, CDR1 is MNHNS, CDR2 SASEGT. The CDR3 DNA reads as TGTGCCAGCAGTGGTATGGACAGGGCTAACACTGAAGCTTTCGTT. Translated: CASSGMDRANTEAFV.

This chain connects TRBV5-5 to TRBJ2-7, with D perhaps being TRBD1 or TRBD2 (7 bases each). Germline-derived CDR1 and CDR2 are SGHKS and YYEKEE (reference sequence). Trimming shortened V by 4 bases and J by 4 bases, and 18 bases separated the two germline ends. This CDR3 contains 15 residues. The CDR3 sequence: CASSGGDSREYEQYF. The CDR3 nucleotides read TGTGCCAGCAGCGGGGGGGACAGTAGGGAATACGAGCAGTACTTC.

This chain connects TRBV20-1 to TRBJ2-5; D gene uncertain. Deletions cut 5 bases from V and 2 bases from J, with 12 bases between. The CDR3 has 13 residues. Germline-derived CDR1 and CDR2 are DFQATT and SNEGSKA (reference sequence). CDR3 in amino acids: CSAERDLQETQYF. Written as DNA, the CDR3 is TGCAGTGCTGAACGAGACCTTCAAGAGACCCAGTACTTC.

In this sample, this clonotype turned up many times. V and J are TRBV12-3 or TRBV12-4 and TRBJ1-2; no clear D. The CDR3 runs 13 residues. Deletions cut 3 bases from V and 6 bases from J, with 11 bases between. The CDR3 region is CASSFGQVDGYTF. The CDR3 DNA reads TGTGCCAGCAGTTTCGGTCAGGTTGATGGCTACACCTTC.

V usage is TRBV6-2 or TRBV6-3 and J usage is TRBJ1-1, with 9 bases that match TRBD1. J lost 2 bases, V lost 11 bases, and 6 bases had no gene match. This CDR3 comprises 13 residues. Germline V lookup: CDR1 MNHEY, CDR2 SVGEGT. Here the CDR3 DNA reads TGTGCCGGTACGGACAGGGGTAACACTGAAGCTTTCTTT. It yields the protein CAGTDRGNTEAFF.

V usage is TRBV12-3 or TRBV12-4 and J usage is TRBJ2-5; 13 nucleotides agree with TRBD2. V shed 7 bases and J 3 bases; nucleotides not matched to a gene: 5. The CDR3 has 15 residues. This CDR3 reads CASTLLAGGEETQYF. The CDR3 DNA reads TGTGCCAGCACTCTACTAGCGGGGGGGGAAGAGACCCAGTACTTC.

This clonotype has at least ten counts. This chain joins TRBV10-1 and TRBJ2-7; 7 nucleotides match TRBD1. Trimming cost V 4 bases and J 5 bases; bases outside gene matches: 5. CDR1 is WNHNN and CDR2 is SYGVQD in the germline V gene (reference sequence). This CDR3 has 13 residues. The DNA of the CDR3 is TGCGCCAGCAGTGTCCGAGACAGGGACGAGCAGTACTTC. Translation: CASSVRDRDEQYF.

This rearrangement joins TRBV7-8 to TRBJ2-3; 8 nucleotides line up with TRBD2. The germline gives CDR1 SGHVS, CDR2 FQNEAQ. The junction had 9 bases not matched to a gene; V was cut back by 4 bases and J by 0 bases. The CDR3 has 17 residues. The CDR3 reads CASSYDPGLESTDTQYF. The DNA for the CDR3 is TGTGCCAGCAGCTACGATCCGGGACTAGAGAGCACAGATACGCAGTATTTT.